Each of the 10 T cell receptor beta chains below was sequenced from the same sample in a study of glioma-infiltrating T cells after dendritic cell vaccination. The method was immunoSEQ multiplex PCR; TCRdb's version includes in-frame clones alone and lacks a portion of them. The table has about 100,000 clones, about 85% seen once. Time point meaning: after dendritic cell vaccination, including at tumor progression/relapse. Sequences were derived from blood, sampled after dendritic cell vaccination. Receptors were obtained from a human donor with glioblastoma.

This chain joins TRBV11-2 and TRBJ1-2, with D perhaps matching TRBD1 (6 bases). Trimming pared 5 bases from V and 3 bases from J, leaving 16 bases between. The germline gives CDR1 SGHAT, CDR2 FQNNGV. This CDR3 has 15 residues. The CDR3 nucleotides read TGTGCCAGCAGCCTTAGGGGGGGCTGGTACTATGGCTACACCTTC. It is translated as CASSLRGGWYYGYTF. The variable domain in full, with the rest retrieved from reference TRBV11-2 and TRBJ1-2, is EAGVAQSPRYKIIEKRQSVAFWCNPISGHATLYWYQQILGQGPKLLIQFQNNGVVDDSQLPKDRFSAERLKGVDSTLKIQPAKLEDSAVYLCASSLRGGWYYGYTFGSGTRLTVV.

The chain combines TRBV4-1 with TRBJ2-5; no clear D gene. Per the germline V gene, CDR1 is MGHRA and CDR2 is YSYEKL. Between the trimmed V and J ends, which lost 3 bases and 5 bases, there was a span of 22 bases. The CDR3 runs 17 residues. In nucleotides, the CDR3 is TGCGCCAGCAGCCACGATCCCCCCAGTCGTTACGGGGAGACCCAGTACTTC. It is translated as CASSHDPPSRYGETQYF.

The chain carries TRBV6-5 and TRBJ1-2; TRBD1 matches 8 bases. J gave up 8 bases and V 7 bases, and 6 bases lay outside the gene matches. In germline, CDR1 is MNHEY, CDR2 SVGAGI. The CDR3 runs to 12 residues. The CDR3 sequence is CASTQGARGYTF. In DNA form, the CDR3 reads TGTGCCAGCACCCAGGGGGCCCGGGGCTACACCTTC.

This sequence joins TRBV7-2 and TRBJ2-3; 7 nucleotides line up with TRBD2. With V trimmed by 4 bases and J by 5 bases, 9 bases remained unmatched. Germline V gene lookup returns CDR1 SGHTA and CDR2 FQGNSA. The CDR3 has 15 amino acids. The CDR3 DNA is TGTGCCAGCAGCTACGGCGTGACTAGCCGAGATACGCAGTATTTT. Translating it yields CASSYGVTSRDTQYF.

Here the CDR3 DNA reads TGTGCCAGCAGTTACTCCAGCCAAGAGACCCAGTACTTC. Its translation: CASSYSSQETQYF. The chain recombines TRBV6-5 with TRBJ2-5; D unresolved. CDR1 MNHEY and CDR2 SVGAGI come from the germline V gene. The CDR3 runs 13 residues. Trimming removed 0 bases at V and 1 base at J, with 3 bases between.

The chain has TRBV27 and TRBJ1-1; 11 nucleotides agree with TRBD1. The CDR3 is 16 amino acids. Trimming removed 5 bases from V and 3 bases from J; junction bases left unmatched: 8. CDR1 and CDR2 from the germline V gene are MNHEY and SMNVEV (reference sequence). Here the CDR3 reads CASSPGQGVGDTEAFF. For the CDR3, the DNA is TGTGCCAGCAGTCCGGGACAGGGGGTAGGGGACACTGAAGCTTTCTTT.

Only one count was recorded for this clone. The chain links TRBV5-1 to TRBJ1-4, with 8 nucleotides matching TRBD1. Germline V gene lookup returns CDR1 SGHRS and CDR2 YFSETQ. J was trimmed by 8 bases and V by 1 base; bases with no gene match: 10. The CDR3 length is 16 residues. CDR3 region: CASSLSSGTGPEKLFF. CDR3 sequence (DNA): TGCGCCAGCAGCTTGTCCTCCGGGACAGGACCCGAAAAACTGTTTTTT.

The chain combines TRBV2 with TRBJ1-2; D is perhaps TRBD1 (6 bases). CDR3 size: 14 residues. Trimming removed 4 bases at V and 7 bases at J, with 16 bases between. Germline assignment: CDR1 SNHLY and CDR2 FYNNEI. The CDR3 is CASSVRAGDGGYTF. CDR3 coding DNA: TGTGCCAGCAGTGTAAGGGCAGGGGACGGTGGCTACACCTTC.

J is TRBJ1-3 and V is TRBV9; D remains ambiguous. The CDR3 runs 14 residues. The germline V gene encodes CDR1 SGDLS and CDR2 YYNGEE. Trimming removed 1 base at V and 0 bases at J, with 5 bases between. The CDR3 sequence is CASSVQDSGNTIYF. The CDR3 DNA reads TGTGCCAGCAGCGTACAGGACTCTGGAAACACCATATATTTT.

CDR3 protein: CASSLIVSTTNGEQYF. The CDR3 DNA reads as TGTGCCAGCTCACTGATTGTCTCAACGACAAATGGGGAGCAGTACTTC. This chain connects TRBV18 to TRBJ2-7; no definite D call. V lost 4 bases and J lost 7, with 23 bases in between. Germline V lookup: CDR1 KGHSH, CDR2 LQKENI. This CDR3 spans 16 amino acids.